This TCR beta chain was recovered during a study of human T cells and chemical hapten exposure. Study at large: Patches that contained 0.01% DPC were applied to the upper back and read at 6 days. The variation in per-sample TCR yields arose mainly from small differences in pooled library volumes.

V was cut by 4 bases and J by 1 base, with 17 bases left in between. Germline V gene data show CDR1 as LGHNA and CDR2 as YNFKEQ. CDR3 length: 17 residues. TCRdb reprocessed the RACE reads with MiXCR, giving one entry per CDR3 protein. The sample records 100,000 to 150,000 distinct CDR3 sequences, around 15% being singletons. As to time point: patch test 1, 2 weeks after DPC sensitization. Described treatment: therapeutic diphenylcyclopropenone sensitization with weekly scalp DPC. This clonotype was detected a few times. This specimen consisted of whole blood, obtained in connection with sensitization to the hapten diphenylcyclopropenone (DPC). The rearrangement joins TRBV4-2 to TRBJ1-5; TRBD1 is a possible D gene (6 bases). The receptor was isolated from a man younger than 35 with alopecia areata. Some clones in this sample may be carry-over from other donors' samples. The CDR3 is CASSPGDTRRSNQPQHF. CDR3 DNA: TGTGCCAGCAGCCCTGGGGACACCCGCCGAAGCAATCAGCCCCAGCATTTT.